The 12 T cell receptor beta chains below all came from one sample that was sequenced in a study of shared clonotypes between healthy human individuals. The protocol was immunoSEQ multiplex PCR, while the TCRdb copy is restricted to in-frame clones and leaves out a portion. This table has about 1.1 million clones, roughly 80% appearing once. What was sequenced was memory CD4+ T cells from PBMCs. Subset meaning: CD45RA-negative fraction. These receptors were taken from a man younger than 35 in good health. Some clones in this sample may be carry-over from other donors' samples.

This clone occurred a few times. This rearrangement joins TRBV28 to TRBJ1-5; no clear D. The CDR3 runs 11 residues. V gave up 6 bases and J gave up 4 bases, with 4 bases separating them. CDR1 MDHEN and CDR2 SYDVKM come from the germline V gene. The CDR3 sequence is CASRKNQPQHF. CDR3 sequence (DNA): TGTGCCAGCAGGAAAAATCAGCCCCAGCATTTT.

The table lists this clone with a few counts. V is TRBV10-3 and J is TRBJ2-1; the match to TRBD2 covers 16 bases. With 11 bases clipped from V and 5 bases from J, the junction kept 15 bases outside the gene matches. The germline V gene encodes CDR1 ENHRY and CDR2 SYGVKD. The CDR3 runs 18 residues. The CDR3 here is CAFEMGLAGGNTNNEQFF. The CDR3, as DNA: TGTGCCTTTGAAATGGGACTAGCGGGAGGGAATACCAACAATGAGCAGTTCTTC.

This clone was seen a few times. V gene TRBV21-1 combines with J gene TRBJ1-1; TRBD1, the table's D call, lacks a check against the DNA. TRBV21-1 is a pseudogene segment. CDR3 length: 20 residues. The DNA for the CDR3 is TGTGCCAGCAGCCCACCATTGGATAACGGGGACAGGGGATCGAACACTGAAGCTTTCTTT. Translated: CASSPPLDNGDRGSNTEAFF.

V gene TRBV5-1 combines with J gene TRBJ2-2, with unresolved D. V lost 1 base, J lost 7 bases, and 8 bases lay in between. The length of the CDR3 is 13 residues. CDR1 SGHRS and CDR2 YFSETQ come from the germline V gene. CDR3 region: CASSLRVGGELFF. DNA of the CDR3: TGCGCCAGCAGCTTGCGGGTGGGCGGGGAGCTGTTTTTT. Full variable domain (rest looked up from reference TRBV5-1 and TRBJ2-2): KAGVTQTPRYLIKTRGQQVTLSCSPISGHRSVSWYQQTPGQGLQFLFEYFSETQRNKGNFPGRFSGRQFSNSRSEMNVSTLELGDSALYLCASSLRVGGELFFGEGSRLTVL.

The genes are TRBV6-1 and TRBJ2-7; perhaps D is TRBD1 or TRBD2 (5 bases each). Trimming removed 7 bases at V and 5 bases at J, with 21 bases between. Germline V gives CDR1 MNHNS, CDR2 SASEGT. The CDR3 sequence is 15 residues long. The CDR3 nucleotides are TGTGCCAGCACCCAAACAAGGTCAGGGAGCAACGAGCAGTACTTC. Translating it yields CASTQTRSGSNEQYF.

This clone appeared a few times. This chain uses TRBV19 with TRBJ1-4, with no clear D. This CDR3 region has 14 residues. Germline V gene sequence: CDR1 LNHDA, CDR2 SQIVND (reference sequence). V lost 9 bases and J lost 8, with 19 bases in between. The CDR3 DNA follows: TGTGCCAGCCGACCCCAAACGGAAAGGGAAAAACTGTTTTTT. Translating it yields CASRPQTEREKLFF.

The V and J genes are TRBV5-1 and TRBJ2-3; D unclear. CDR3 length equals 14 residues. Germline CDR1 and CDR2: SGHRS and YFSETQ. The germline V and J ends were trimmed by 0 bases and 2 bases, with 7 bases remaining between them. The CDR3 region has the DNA TGCGCCAGCAGCTTGGGGCAGGTCACAGATACGCAGTATTTT. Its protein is CASSLGQVTDTQYF.

CDR3: CASSGGLVANTGELFF. Here the CDR3 DNA reads TGTGCCAGCAGTGGAGGACTAGTGGCGAACACCGGGGAGCTGTTTTTT. The chain couples TRBV6-4 to TRBJ2-2, with TRBD2 identical over 7 bases. V was clipped by 4 bases and J by 0 bases; unmatched bases: 5. Germline V lookup: CDR1 MRHNA, CDR2 SNTAGT. This CDR3 has 16 residues.

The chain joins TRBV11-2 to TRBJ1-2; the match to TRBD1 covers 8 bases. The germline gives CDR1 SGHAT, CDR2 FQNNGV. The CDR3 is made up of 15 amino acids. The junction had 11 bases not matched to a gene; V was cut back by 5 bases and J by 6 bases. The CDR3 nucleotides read TGTGCCAGCAGCGTCCGACAGGGGTCGGCGAATGGCTACACCTTC. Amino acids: CASSVRQGSANGYTF.

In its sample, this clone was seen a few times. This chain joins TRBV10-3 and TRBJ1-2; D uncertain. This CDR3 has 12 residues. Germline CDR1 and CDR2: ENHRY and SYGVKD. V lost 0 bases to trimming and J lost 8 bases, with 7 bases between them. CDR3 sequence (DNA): TGTGCCATCAGTGAGTCGAGTATGGGCTACACCTTC. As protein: CAISESSMGYTF.

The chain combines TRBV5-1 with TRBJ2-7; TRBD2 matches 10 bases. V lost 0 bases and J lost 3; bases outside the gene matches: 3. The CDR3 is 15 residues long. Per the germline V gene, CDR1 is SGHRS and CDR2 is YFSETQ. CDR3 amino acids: CASSLVSGGNYEQYF. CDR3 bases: TGCGCCAGCAGCTTGGTTAGCGGGGGGAACTACGAGCAGTACTTC.

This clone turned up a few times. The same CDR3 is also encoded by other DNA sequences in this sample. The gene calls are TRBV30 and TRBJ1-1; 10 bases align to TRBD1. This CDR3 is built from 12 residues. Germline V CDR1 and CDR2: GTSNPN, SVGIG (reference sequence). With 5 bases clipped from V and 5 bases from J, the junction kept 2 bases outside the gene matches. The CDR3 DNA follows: TGTGCCTGGGACAGGGGGCGGACTGAAGCTTTCTTT. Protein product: CAWDRGRTEAFF.